The text below deals with one T cell receptor beta chain. In its sample, this clonotype was seen many times. Which antigen it targets is not known. Base-call qualities are not available, and no considerably larger clone is one nucleotide away. This sample was sequenced with an Illumina HiSeq 2500. Quantitative 5'-RACE with molecular barcodes was used to prepare TCR beta libraries. The original methods were these. To identify disease-linked TCR variants, a new computational method was used, one built on a probabilistic model of VDJ rearrangement. In-frame beta chains were kept once TCRdb had trimmed the public reads at Q25 with fastp and called clones with MiXCR. For every CDR3 protein sequence, its rows merge into one entry that carries the most common genes and DNA. TCRdb, not the authors, supplied the V and J calls. The sample table holds some 150,000 distinct CDR3 sequences, of which approximately 10% were seen once. About 4% of the sample belongs to the ten largest clones.

V loses 1 base at its end and J loses 2 bases; junction bases beyond the gene matches: 5. For CDR1 and CDR2, the germline V gene (reference sequence) lists SEHNR and FQNEAQ. Including cysteine and phenylalanine, the CDR3 has 17 amino acids. Only the CDR3 region is kept as DNA, spanning 51 bases read in frame from base 1. The entry originates in a study of CD8 T cells in ankylosing spondylitis (dated by TCRdb to 2017 to 2019). For context, the study as a whole: To find TCR variants linked to disease, the study profiled T cell receptor beta repertoires in ankylosing spondylitis patients and healthy donors. Peripheral blood was sampled, and synovial fluid was also collected from ankylosing spondylitis patients. In total, the full study cohort was made up of roughly 110 healthy donors and approximately 27 ankylosing spondylitis patients. Points the paper makes about the study in general: The disease-linked clones were reported as significantly enriched in matched synovial fluid samples from ankylosing spondylitis patients. A TCR beta motif of several highly homologous amino acid variants appeared characteristic of blood from ankylosing spondylitis patients. In peripheral blood, the disease-linked clones were found at relatively low frequencies and had a CD8+ phenotype. Some TCR beta motif variants had previously been reported in synovial fluid and blood of reactive arthritis patients, which suggested common disease-initiation mechanisms.

The sequence came from a female donor with ankylosing spondylitis or in good health (not recorded which). Sequencing was performed on blood, either unsorted or a sorted T cell fraction (not recorded which). Here the chain combines TRBV7-9 and TRBJ2-2; 9 bases in between match TRBD2. CDR3 reads: CASSLGRLADNTGELFF. The sequence in DNA is TGTGCCAGCAGCTTAGGAAGACTAGCGGATAACACCGGGGAGCTGTTTTTT.